This entry is about one T cell receptor beta chain. The record originates from a study of OX40 agonist ivuxolimab in advanced cancers. Across the study: Patients enrolled in dose escalation were diagnosed with hepatocellular carcinoma, melanoma, renal cell or head and neck cancer.

Only in-frame clones appear in the TCRdb table, and some are missing; sequencing was by immunoSEQ multiplex PCR. The sample lists about 50,000 clones; approximately 92% were seen once. The receptor's source is an adult with an advanced solid tumor such as melanoma, head and neck, liver or kidney cancer. Sequenced here: CD4+ or CD8+ T cells sorted from blood, sampled in a trial of the OX40 agonist ivuxolimab.

DNA for the CDR3: TGTGCCAGCAGCTCTTGGGGGGGAGCAGATACGCAGTATTTT. This gives the protein CASSSWGGADTQYF. The chain combines TRBV7-3 with TRBJ2-3; 7 bases align to TRBD2. The germline V gene encodes CDR1 SGHTA and CDR2 FQGTGA. The length of the CDR3 is 14 residues. The trim removed 4 bases at V and 4 bases at J, leaving 5 bases unmatched.